A single sample is the source of the 12 T cell receptor beta chains below, sequenced in a study of identical twins. TCRdb used MiXCR to reprocess the 5' RACE reads, holding one entry per CDR3 protein. The sample holds roughly 1.6 million distinct CDR3 sequences, 25% to 35% seen once. Sequencing was carried out using cord blood. The receptors originated from a newborn girl in good health.

This clonotype has just a few counts. V and J are TRBV5-1 and TRBJ1-1; tentatively, D is TRBD1 (6 bases). The ends were cut back, 6 bases at V and 1 base at J, with 10 bases in the middle. This CDR3 is built from 13 residues. Germline-derived CDR1 and CDR2 are SGHRS and YFSETQ. The CDR3 region has the DNA TGCGCCAGCACCCTGACAGGGAACACTGAAGCTTTCTTT. This gives the protein CASTLTGNTEAFF.

This clonotype was seen a few times. The chain employs TRBV6-5 and TRBJ1-6; D unclear. Between the trimmed V and J ends, which lost 2 bases and 6 bases, there was a span of 5 bases. The CDR3 is made up of 13 amino acids. CDR1 and CDR2 (germline): MNHEY, SVGAGI. Written as DNA, the CDR3 is TGTGCCAGCAGTTACCGGGCTAATTCACCCCTCCACTTT. Translation gives CASSYRANSPLHF.

Regarding this clonotype: A much larger clone is a single base away; this may be a read error. The chain uses TRBV5-1 and TRBJ2-1; TRBD1 aligns across 8 bases. V was clipped by 0 bases and J by 6 bases; unmatched bases: 2. Germline CDR1 reads SGHRS; CDR2 reads YFSETQ. The CDR3 has 14 residues. In nucleotides, the CDR3 is TGCGCCAGCAGCTTGGGGACAGGGATCAATGAGCAGTTCTTC. It yields the protein CASSLGTGINEQFF.

About this clonotype: This could be a read error, since a much larger clone is one nucleotide away. This chain uses TRBV24-1 with TRBJ2-1, with a possible D match to TRBD1 (5 bases). Germline V gene data show CDR1 as KGHDR and CDR2 as SFDVKD. This CDR3 is built from 13 residues. CDR3 sequence (DNA): TGTGCCACCAGTAATTTGGACAACAATGAGCAGTTCTTC. This sequence encodes CATSNLDNNEQFF.

The V gene is TRBV10-3, the J gene TRBJ2-2; 7 bases are a match to TRBD1. After removal of 2 bases from V and 5 bases from J, the junction contained 5 bases not matched to a gene. This CDR3 has 15 amino acids. Germline V gene data show CDR1 as ENHRY and CDR2 as SYGVKD. The CDR3 is CAISEPTGQTGELFF. The CDR3 nucleotides read TGTGCCATCAGTGAGCCGACAGGGCAGACCGGGGAGCTGTTTTTT.

J is TRBJ1-1 and V is TRBV12-3 or TRBV12-4; no clear D. This CDR3 contains 16 residues. V was pared by 7 bases and J by 8 bases, with 26 bases between. The CDR3 sequence: CASNIVPSGRQLEAFF. CDR3 sequence (DNA): TGTGCCAGCAACATAGTCCCAAGCGGGAGACAACTCGAAGCTTTCTTT.

V is TRBV28 and J is TRBJ1-1, with 7 bases that match TRBD1. V lost 6 bases to trimming and J lost 1 base; unmatched junction nucleotides: 5. Per germline, CDR1 MDHEN and CDR2 SYDVKM. The CDR3 extends over 14 amino acids. The CDR3 sequence: CASRTHRGNTEAFF. CDR3 in DNA: TGTGCCAGCAGAACTCACAGGGGGAACACTGAAGCTTTCTTT.

The rearrangement links TRBV2 to TRBJ1-5; D unclear. CDR1 is SNHLY and CDR2 is FYNNEI in the germline V gene. The CDR3 length is 16 residues. V was pared by 3 bases and J by 2 bases, with 14 bases between. The CDR3 region is CASSEGPRGGNQPQHF. In nucleotides, the CDR3 is TGTGCCAGCAGTGAGGGCCCCCGCGGAGGCAATCAGCCCCAGCATTTT.

The chain links TRBV4-1 to TRBJ1-2; D unresolved. Per the germline V gene, CDR1 is MGHRA and CDR2 is YSYEKL. The CDR3 sequence is 15 residues long. Trimming shortened V by 0 bases and J by 5 bases, and 13 bases separated the two germline ends. CDR3 amino acids: CASSQDGNRPYGYTF. The CDR3 DNA reads TGCGCCAGCAGCCAAGATGGGAACAGACCTTATGGCTACACCTTC.

This chain uses TRBV28 with TRBJ1-1; D is unresolved. Germline assignment: CDR1 MDHEN and CDR2 SYDVKM. Trimming removed 5 bases at V and 10 bases at J, with 8 bases between. The CDR3 loop spans 10 amino acids. The CDR3 region has the DNA TGTGCCAGCAGTCAAGAAGGAGCTTTCTTT. Translation gives CASSQEGAFF.

This clonotype has a single count. The chain carries TRBV4-2 and TRBJ2-1; TRBD1 might be the D (5 bases). CDR3 size: 17 residues. Germline V gene sequence: CDR1 LGHNA, CDR2 YNFKEQ. With 0 bases removed from V and 2 bases from J, the gap between germline ends came to 14 bases. CDR3: CASSQDLGLETYNEQFF. The CDR3 nucleotides read TGTGCCAGCAGCCAAGATTTGGGGCTGGAAACCTACAATGAGCAGTTCTTC.

CDR3 region: CSADQGAETEAFF. The CDR3 DNA follows: TGCAGTGCGGACCAGGGGGCCGAAACTGAAGCTTTCTTT. The rearrangement links TRBV20-1 to TRBJ1-1; 8 bases agree with TRBD1. This CDR3 comprises 13 residues. Germline CDR1 reads DFQATT; CDR2 reads SNEGSKA (reference sequence). Trimming at V came to 6 bases and at J to 5 bases, leaving 8 bases not matched to a gene.